These 29 T cell receptor beta chains were all obtained from the same sample, sequenced in a study of OX40 agonist ivuxolimab in advanced cancers. Sequencing was performed with immunoSEQ multiplex PCR; in TCRdb, only in-frame clones are kept and a portion is missing. The table lists approximately 58,000 clones, roughly four fifths of them singletons. This specimen was CD4+ or CD8+ T cells sorted from blood, taken in a trial of the OX40 agonist ivuxolimab. All receptors derive from an adult with an advanced solid tumor such as melanoma, head and neck, liver or kidney cancer.

The chain is built from TRBV28 and TRBJ2-3; D might be TRBD1 (5 bases). Germline-derived CDR1 and CDR2 are MDHEN and SYDVKM. The CDR3 totals 15 residues. Trimming left V 1 base short and J 0 bases short, with 8 bases between. The CDR3 loop is CASSLLGDSTDTQYF. The CDR3, as DNA: TGTGCCAGCAGTTTATTAGGGGATAGCACAGATACGCAGTATTTT.

Comment on this clone: The junction does not match germline at one end; this may be a read error. This chain uses TRBV18 with TRBJ2-7; 7 bases fit TRBD1. This CDR3 contains 18 residues. The germline V gene has CDR1 KGHSH and CDR2 LQKENI. The CDR3 DNA reads TGTGCCAGCTCACAGACCAGACAGGGACCCTCCTCCTCCTCCGAGCAGTACTTC. This sequence encodes CASSQTRQGPSSSSEQYF.

This clone has more than one count but fewer than ten. V is TRBV10-1 and J is TRBJ1-2; 8 bases are a match to TRBD1. This CDR3 contains 13 residues. Trimming took 2 bases from V and 7 from J; bases not matched to a gene: 3. Germline lookup yields CDR1 WNHNN and CDR2 SYGVQD (reference sequence). As DNA, the CDR3 is TGCGCCAGCAGTGAGACAGGGGGTGTTGGCTACACCTTC. Protein sequence: CASSETGGVGYTF.

J is TRBJ2-3 and V is TRBV29-1; 7 bases map to TRBD2. The V segment lost 3 bases and the J segment 0 bases; nucleotides outside the gene matches: 3. The CDR3 is 14 residues long. CDR1 and CDR2 from the germline V gene are SQVTM and ANQGSEA. The CDR3 DNA sequence: TGCAGCGTTGAGCCAGCGGGGAGCACAGATACGCAGTATTTT. This sequence encodes CSVEPAGSTDTQYF.

The chain uses TRBV27 and TRBJ1-5; perhaps TRBD1 as D (5 bases). Per the germline V gene, CDR1 is MNHEY and CDR2 is SMNVEV (reference sequence). V was cut by 6 bases and J by 0 bases, with 12 bases left in between. CDR3 length: 15 amino acids. CDR3 nucleotide sequence: TGTGCCAGCAGGTTGGATAGGGGTAGCAATCAGCCCCAGCATTTT. It yields the protein CASRLDRGSNQPQHF.

This clone was seen just once. The chain uses TRBV27 and TRBJ1-5, with a possible D match to TRBD1 (6 bases). The length of the CDR3 is 16 residues. Germline V CDR1 and CDR2: MNHEY, SMNVEV (reference sequence). The V end was cut by 0 bases, the J end by 7 bases, with 16 bases between. The CDR3 nucleotides read TGTGCCAGCAGTTTATCGGGGGTAGGGGGTTGGCAGCCCCAGCATTTT. This translates into CASSLSGVGGWQPQHF.

Only a few counts were recorded for this clone. The V gene is TRBV5-1, the J gene TRBJ2-7; TRBD2 matches 8 bases. From germline, CDR1 is SGHRS and CDR2 YFSETQ. This CDR3 region has 19 residues. With V trimmed by 4 bases and J by 1 base, 19 bases remained unmatched. The CDR3 reads CASSHPGQAGALSSYEQYF. The CDR3 DNA reads TGCGCCAGCAGCCACCCCGGGCAAGCGGGGGCCTTGTCGTCCTACGAGCAGTACTTC.

The CDR3 spells CASSPTGTAANYGYTF. CDR3 nucleotide sequence: TGCGCCAGCAGCCCCACCGGGACGGCAGCTAACTATGGCTACACCTTC. The V and J genes are TRBV5-1 and TRBJ1-2; the D gene is possibly TRBD1 (5 bases). The V end lost 4 bases, the J end lost 0 bases, and 16 bases lay between the germline ends. The CDR3 spans 16 residues. Per the germline V gene, CDR1 is SGHRS and CDR2 is YFSETQ.

The sample holds a few counts of this clone. This chain links TRBV28 with TRBJ1-5; possible D gene TRBD1, 5 bases. CDR3 size: 15 residues. CDR1 and CDR2 from the germline V gene are MDHEN and SYDVKM. V shed 2 bases and J shed 5 bases, with 13 bases lying between them. The CDR3 DNA reads as TGTGCCAGCAGTTTAATGGATACAGGCCATCAGCCCCAGCATTTT. Translation gives CASSLMDTGHQPQHF.

Written as DNA, the CDR3 is TGTGCCAGCAGTGAACGTTCGCGGGGGGTGGTAGAGACCCAGTACTTC. This codes for CASSERSRGVVETQYF. V gene TRBV6-1 combines with J gene TRBJ2-5, with 8 bases aligning to TRBD2. Germline values: CDR1 MNHNS, CDR2 SASEGT. J was trimmed by 4 bases and V by 2 bases; bases with no gene match: 9. The CDR3 sequence is 16 residues long.

The chain links TRBV5-4 to TRBJ1-5; a weak D match, TRBD1 (6 bases). Germline V gene lookup returns CDR1 SGHNT and CDR2 YYREEE (reference sequence). The length of the CDR3 is 15 residues. Trimming cost V 4 bases and J 2 bases, with 13 bases left between them. The CDR3 loop reads CASSLGAGGNQPQHF. CDR3 nucleotide sequence: TGTGCCAGCAGCCTGGGGGCGGGTGGCAATCAGCCCCAGCATTTT.

The chain joins TRBV10-3 to TRBJ2-1; 9 positions agree with TRBD1. The germline V gene encodes CDR1 ENHRY and CDR2 SYGVKD. V trimming: 7 bases; J trimming: 6 bases; junction bases outside the gene matches: 13. This CDR3 is built from 16 residues. Here the CDR3 DNA reads TGTGCCATCAAGGAGGGCTCGGGACAGGGCATCAATGAGCAGTTCTTC. This codes for CAIKEGSGQGINEQFF.

This chain links TRBV5-5 with TRBJ1-1; possibly TRBD1 for D (5 bases). V shed 0 bases and J shed 1 base, with 13 bases lying between them. The CDR3 covers 16 residues. Per the germline V gene, CDR1 is SGHKS and CDR2 is YYEKEE (reference sequence). The CDR3 loop is CASSLAPGRGNTEAFF. The DNA of the CDR3 is TGTGCCAGCAGCTTGGCCCCGGGACGGGGGAACACTGAAGCTTTCTTT.

CDR3 in amino acids: CASSFRTGGSEKLFF. Here the CDR3 DNA reads TGTGCCAGCAGCTTCCGGACAGGGGGCAGTGAAAAACTGTTTTTT. The chain uses TRBV5-4 and TRBJ1-4, with 11 bases that match TRBD1. With V trimmed by 2 bases and J by 7 bases, 4 bases remained unmatched. Per the germline V gene, CDR1 is SGHNT and CDR2 is YYREEE (reference sequence). The CDR3 loop spans 15 amino acids.

The rearrangement uses TRBV15 and TRBJ2-5, with D perhaps given as TRBD1 or TRBD2 (6 bases each). This CDR3 has 15 amino acids. Trimming removed 3 bases from V and 1 base from J, with 12 bases in between. The germline V gene encodes CDR1 LNHNV and CDR2 YYDKDF (reference sequence). DNA of the CDR3: TGTGCCACCAGCAGGGAGGGGGGCCCCCAAGAGACCCAGTACTTC. Translating it yields CATSREGGPQETQYF.

This chain joins TRBV6-4 and TRBJ1-5, with 8 bases that match TRBD1. The V gene end was trimmed by 3 bases and the J gene end by 6 bases; junction bases not matched to a gene: 7. This CDR3 comprises 15 residues. CDR1 is MRHNA and CDR2 is SNTAGT in the germline V gene. The CDR3 DNA is TGTGCCAGCAGTGAGGGTCAGGGGGCCGGTCAGCCCCAGCATTTT. It translates to CASSEGQGAGQPQHF.

The chain is built from TRBV2 and TRBJ1-1, with D possibly being TRBD1 (6 bases). CDR1 is SNHLY and CDR2 is FYNNEI in the germline V gene. Trimming removed 8 bases from V and 5 bases from J, with 15 bases in between. This CDR3 region has 13 residues. CDR3 region: CASGGAGGTEAFF. CDR3 DNA: TGTGCCAGCGGGGGGGCCGGGGGGACTGAAGCTTTCTTT.

The chain couples TRBV6-5 to TRBJ1-4; D ambiguous. Germline V CDR1 and CDR2: MNHEY, SVGAGI. The CDR3 spans 15 residues. V was shortened by 5 bases and J by 2 bases, with 12 bases between the two germline ends. Written as DNA, the CDR3 is TGTGCCAGCAGTCCCCTCGTGGATACTAATGAAAAACTGTTTTTT. Residues: CASSPLVDTNEKLFF.

V usage is TRBV25-1 and J usage is TRBJ1-1, with 9 bases aligning to TRBD1. Germline V gene data show CDR1 as MGHDK and CDR2 as SYGVNS. V shed 5 bases and J 2 bases; nucleotides not matched to a gene: 9. The CDR3 has 16 amino acids. The DNA for the CDR3 is TGTGCCAGCAGTCTGGGACAGGGTCTCGGAAACACTGAAGCTTTCTTT. Protein sequence: CASSLGQGLGNTEAFF.

There are a few counts of this clone. The rearrangement joins TRBV5-1 to TRBJ2-2, with D perhaps matching TRBD1 (5 bases). V shed 0 bases and J shed 5 bases, with 11 bases lying between them. The CDR3 spans 15 residues. CDR1 SGHRS and CDR2 YFSETQ come from the germline V gene. The CDR3 region has the DNA TGCGCCAGCAGCTTGGCACTTAGGGGTACCGGGGAGCTGTTTTTT. Protein sequence: CASSLALRGTGELFF.

The chain has TRBV7-9 and TRBJ1-2; 10 positions match TRBD1. This CDR3 spans 12 amino acids. Trimming at V came to 1 base and at J to 13 bases, leaving 3 bases not matched to a gene. Germline assignment: CDR1 SEHNR and CDR2 FQNEAQ (reference sequence). The CDR3 nucleotides are TGTGCCAGCAGCTTAGGACAGGGGGCGTCCACCTTC. The encoded protein is CASSLGQGASTF.

This sequence joins TRBV5-1 and TRBJ1-5; no definite D call. Trimming cost V 1 base and J 1 base, with 6 bases left between them. Germline values: CDR1 SGHRS, CDR2 YFSETQ. CDR3 length: 14 amino acids. In DNA form, the CDR3 reads TGCGCCAGCAGCTTGAGTGGGAGCAATCAGCCCCAGCATTTT. This translates into CASSLSGSNQPQHF.

The chain joins TRBV7-2 to TRBJ1-3; D is unclear. Germline V lookup: CDR1 SGHTA, CDR2 FQGNSA. CDR3 length: 14 amino acids. V lost 5 bases and J 0 bases, leaving 8 bases between the germline ends. The CDR3 reads CASSLHRSGNTIYF. The CDR3 region has the DNA TGTGCCAGCAGCCTTCATCGCTCTGGAAACACCATATATTTT.

This clone has only one observation. The chain uses TRBV15 and TRBJ2-7, with no clear D. The CDR3 runs 15 residues. The germline CDR1 and CDR2 sequences are LNHNV and YYDKDF (reference sequence). V was clipped by 0 bases and J by 1 base, with 10 bases between them. CDR3 residues: CATSRDLGRSYEQYF. The DNA for the CDR3 is TGTGCCACCAGCAGAGATCTGGGCAGGTCCTACGAGCAGTACTTC.

The chain couples TRBV19 to TRBJ2-1, with D hard to call. The CDR3 runs to 13 residues. Trimming cost V 1 base and J 8 bases, with 9 bases left between them. From germline, CDR1 is LNHDA and CDR2 SQIVND (reference sequence). The CDR3 DNA sequence: TGTGCCAGTAGTATAGTGGGGAAGGATGAGCAGTTCTTC. This translates into CASSIVGKDEQFF.

This rearrangement joins TRBV15 to TRBJ2-2, with 10 bases aligning to TRBD1. Germline CDR1 reads LNHNV; CDR2 reads YYDKDF (reference sequence). Germline trimming cut 4 bases from V and 7 bases from J; bases unmatched to any gene: 9. The CDR3 loop spans 16 amino acids. Here the CDR3 reads CATSKDRGRSSGELFF. The DNA of the CDR3 is TGTGCCACCAGCAAAGACAGGGGGCGGTCGAGCGGGGAGCTGTTTTTT.

The rearrangement joins TRBV7-2 to TRBJ1-2, with 9 bases fitting TRBD1. Trimming cost V 5 bases and J 6 bases; bases outside gene matches: 4. The V gene's germline CDR1 is SGHTA and CDR2 FQGNSA. CDR3 length equals 13 residues. The CDR3 reads CASSTRTGDGYTF. In nucleotides, the CDR3 is TGTGCCAGCAGCACCCGGACAGGGGATGGCTACACCTTC.

V is TRBV4-2 and J is TRBJ2-2; 9 nucleotides agree with TRBD2. This CDR3 is 15 amino acids long. Germline loops: CDR1 LGHNA, CDR2 YNFKEQ. The ends lost 6 bases at V and 1 base at J; junction bases unmatched: 3. CDR3 residues: CASRPTSGNTGELFF. The CDR3 region has the DNA TGTGCCAGCAGGCCGACTAGCGGGAACACCGGGGAGCTGTTTTTT.

The chain recombines TRBV4-1 with TRBJ1-6; D not resolved. The CDR3 sequence is 12 residues long. V gave up 1 base and J gave up 9 bases, with 4 bases separating them. Germline CDR1 MGHRA, CDR2 YSYEKL. CDR3 in amino acids: CASSQVRSPLHF. CDR3 in DNA: TGCGCCAGCAGCCAAGTACGTTCACCCCTCCACTTT.